The 15 T cell receptor beta chains in this list originate from one sample, sequenced in a study of blood T cells in healthy people across ages (dated by TCRdb to 2015 to 2017). Library generation was performed with 5' RACE. This sample was sequenced with an Illumina HiSeq 2500. A second PCR of roughly 7 to 12 cycles was performed with a sample-barcoded 5' primer and a J-beta primer mix. The public sequencing data were trimmed at Q25 with fastp and processed into clonotypes with MiXCR by TCRdb, which kept only in-frame beta chains. Rows are unified per CDR3 protein, each entry keeping the most common DNA and genes. The sample contains roughly 790,000 distinct CDR3 sequences, roughly 41% of them found a single time. The ten largest clones add up to 20% to 25% of the sample. Material: blood. Receptors originate from a woman aged 55 to 70 in good health.

The chain employs TRBV10-3 and TRBJ2-5, with D uncertain. The closer fit of TRBJ2-7 to the DNA end suggests the J call may be wrong. The germline V gene encodes CDR1 ENHRY and CDR2 SYGVKD. This CDR3 is 13 amino acids long. The DNA of the CDR3 is TGTGCCATCAGTGGGCGAATGGAGAGCGAGCAGTACTTC. Its translation is CAISGRMESEQYF.

This clonotype was observed a few times. V gene TRBV10-3 combines with J gene TRBJ1-2; possibly TRBD1 for D (6 bases). CDR3 length equals 14 residues. With 4 bases removed from V and 3 bases from J, the gap between germline ends came to 12 bases. Germline CDR1 ENHRY, CDR2 SYGVKD. This CDR3 reads CAISVQGSDYGYTF. CDR3 sequence (DNA): TGTGCCATCAGTGTGCAGGGGTCAGACTATGGCTACACCTTC.

This chain uses TRBV12-3 or TRBV12-4 with TRBJ1-3, with TRBD1 as a possible D gene (5 bases). Trimming stripped 2 bases from V and 1 base from J, with 12 bases between. The CDR3 is 16 residues long. The CDR3 DNA reads TGTGCCAGCAGTTTAAAGGGGACGTATTCTGGAAACACCATATATTTT. This codes for CASSLKGTYSGNTIYF.

The rearrangement uses TRBV5-1 and TRBJ2-1; TRBD2 might be the D (6 bases). Trimming removed 3 bases from V and 16 bases from J, with 26 bases in between. Germline lookup yields CDR1 SGHRS and CDR2 YFSETQ. The CDR3 extends over 15 amino acids. CDR3 coding DNA: TGCGCCAGCAGCTCCGGGAGAAACTCCCACAATGAGCTATTCTTC. It yields the protein CASSSGRNSHNELFF. Looking up the rest from reference TRBV5-1 and TRBJ2-1 gives the full variable domain: KAGVTQTPRYLIKTRGQQVTLSCSPISGHRSVSWYQQTPGQGLQFLFEYFSETQRNKGNFPGRFSGRQFSNSRSEMNVSTLELGDSALYLCASSSGRNSHNELFFGPGTRLTVL.

This clonotype was seen only a few times. The gene calls are TRBV7-8 and TRBJ2-5; D is perhaps TRBD1 (7 bases). The CDR3 is 12 amino acids. V was clipped by 4 bases and J by 7 bases, with 10 bases between them. Germline V gene data show CDR1 as SGHVS and CDR2 as FQNEAQ. Here the CDR3 reads CASSSQGGTQYF. CDR3 bases: TGTGCCAGCAGCTCCCAGGGGGGGACCCAGTACTTC.

A few counts support this clonotype. V usage is TRBV6-2 or TRBV6-3 and J usage is TRBJ1-1; D unresolved. The CDR3 totals 14 residues. The ends were cut back, 6 bases at V and 3 bases at J, with 14 bases in the middle. Germline-derived CDR1 and CDR2 are MNHEY and SVGEGT. CDR3 in amino acids: CASSPQQAYTEAFF. DNA of the CDR3: TGTGCCAGCAGCCCCCAGCAGGCGTACACTGAAGCTTTCTTT.

This clonotype was seen just once. V is TRBV29-1 and J is TRBJ2-4, with no clear D. The DNA end lines up better with TRBJ2-7; the J call may be wrong. The CDR3 spans 11 residues. Germline assignment: CDR1 SQVTM and CDR2 ANQGSEA. The CDR3, as DNA: TGCAGCGTTGAAGAGGGGTGCGAGCAGTACTTC. As protein: CSVEEGCEQYF.

This clonotype was counted a few times. The chain recombines TRBV5-1 with TRBJ2-5, with D perhaps matching TRBD1 (5 bases). The germline V gene encodes CDR1 SGHRS and CDR2 YFSETQ. There are 15 residues in the CDR3. Trimming shortened V by 4 bases and J by 7 bases, and 20 bases separated the two germline ends. The CDR3 DNA is TGCGCCAGCAGCCCTCCCGGACATCAATTGGGGACCCAGTACTTC. Its protein is CASSPPGHQLGTQYF. The whole variable domain, remainder taken from reference TRBV5-1 and TRBJ2-5, is KAGVTQTPRYLIKTRGQQVTLSCSPISGHRSVSWYQQTPGQGLQFLFEYFSETQRNKGNFPGRFSGRQFSNSRSEMNVSTLELGDSALYLCASSPPGHQLGTQYFGPGTRLLVL.

V is TRBV20-1 and J is TRBJ2-4; D possibly corresponds to TRBD2 (5 bases). This CDR3 region has 16 residues. CDR1 DFQATT and CDR2 SNEGSKA come from the germline V gene (reference sequence). The V and J ends lost 6 bases and 0 bases respectively, with 18 bases between them. The CDR3 protein is CSAAQLRVIAKNIQYF. DNA for the CDR3: TGCAGTGCCGCTCAACTGAGGGTCATAGCCAAAAACATTCAGTACTTC.

About this clonotype itself: Since a much larger clone is just one base distant, this may be a read error. The CDR3 is CASSPGLASREQFF. CDR3 in DNA: TGTGCCAGCAGCCCGGGACTAGCAAGCCGCGAGCAGTTCTTC. This sequence joins TRBV13 and TRBJ2-1; 9 bases are a match to TRBD2. The J segment lost 10 bases and the V segment lost 5 bases, leaving 9 bases of the junction unmatched. CDR3 length: 14 amino acids. Looked up from germline, CDR1 is PRHDT and CDR2 is FYEKMQ (reference sequence).

The gene calls are TRBV28 and TRBJ2-1; possible D gene TRBD2, 6 bases. The germline V gene has CDR1 MDHEN and CDR2 SYDVKM. CDR3 length: 12 residues. Between the trimmed V and J ends, which lost 5 bases and 15 bases, there was a span of 17 bases. CDR3: CASSLQRLDPFF. In DNA form, the CDR3 reads TGTGCCAGCAGTCTCCAAAGACTAGATCCGTTCTTC.

This chain connects TRBV9 to TRBJ2-5, with D maybe TRBD2 (5 bases). V lost 4 bases to trimming and J lost 3 bases, with 16 bases between them. The germline V gene has CDR1 SGDLS and CDR2 YYNGEE. The CDR3 runs 15 residues. In DNA form, the CDR3 reads TGTGCCAGCAGCCAAGCAGACTACAGCGAAGAGACCCAGTACTTC. It is translated as CASSQADYSEETQYF.

On this clonotype itself: Mismatch with germline at one junction end may stem from a read error. J is TRBJ2-2 and V is TRBV24-1; no firm D call. Germline V gene sequence: CDR1 KGHDR, CDR2 SFDVKD. The CDR3 contains 16 residues. Here the CDR3 DNA reads TGTGTCACCAGTGATTTTGCGGACCGGAACACCGGGGAGCTGTTTTTT. It translates to CVTSDFADRNTGELFF.

The J gene is TRBJ2-1, the V gene TRBV30; 7 bases agree with TRBD2. V trimming: 2 bases; J trimming: 4 bases; junction bases outside the gene matches: 5. The germline V gene has CDR1 GTSNPN and CDR2 SVGIG (reference sequence). The CDR3 runs 14 residues. The CDR3 sequence is CAWSRAGSYNEQFF. The CDR3 DNA reads as TGTGCCTGGAGTCGAGCGGGGAGTTACAATGAGCAGTTCTTC.

This chain joins TRBV4-2 and TRBJ2-3, with D unclear. The CDR3 consists of 15 residues. V lost 0 bases to trimming and J lost 1 base, with 8 bases between them. CDR1 and CDR2 (germline): LGHNA, YNFKEQ. The chain's CDR3 is CASSQEALGTDTQYF. Here the CDR3 DNA reads TGTGCCAGCAGCCAAGAGGCTCTAGGCACAGATACGCAGTATTTT.